The 15 T cell receptor beta chains below all came from one sample that was sequenced in a study of blood T cell repertoires in COVID-19. Sequencing used immunoSEQ multiplex PCR; TCRdb keeps in-frame clones, though not all of them. Altogether some 250,000 clones are present, approximately 85% being singletons, with the ten largest covering 1.5% to 2%. Sequenced: PBMCs or T cells enriched from blood (not recorded which). The receptor source for this set is a woman aged 45-59 years who had recovered from COVID-19.

This clone was picked up a small number of times. Here the CDR3 DNA reads TGTGCCAGCTCTAGGGGCAGTAACTTAAACATTCAGTACTTC. The encoded protein is CASSRGSNLNIQYF. V is TRBV9 and J is TRBJ2-4; possible D gene TRBD1, 5 bases. V lost 7 bases to trimming and J lost 6 bases, with 17 bases between them. CDR3 length: 14 residues. Germline CDR1 is SGDLS and CDR2 is YYNGEE.

V gene TRBV28 combines with J gene TRBJ1-4; D gene uncertain. CDR1 MDHEN and CDR2 SYDVKM come from the germline V gene. V was cut by 6 bases and J by 5 bases, with 10 bases left in between. The CDR3 runs 13 residues. The CDR3 sequence is CASRRQLNEKLFF. Written as DNA, the CDR3 is TGTGCCAGCAGGCGGCAGTTAAATGAAAAACTGTTTTTT.

This chain connects TRBV4-2 to TRBJ1-5; D is unclear. Trimming left V 0 bases short and J 0 bases short, with 9 bases between. The CDR3 is made up of 16 amino acids. Germline CDR1 reads LGHNA; CDR2 reads YNFKEQ. CDR3 loop: CASSQDRQISNQPQHF. CDR3 DNA sequence: TGTGCCAGCAGCCAAGACCGACAAATTAGCAATCAGCCCCAGCATTTT.

The chain carries TRBV11-2 and TRBJ2-3; 9 bases are a match to TRBD2. Losses at the gene ends were 7 bases for V and 5 bases for J; bases not matched to a gene: 13. Germline values: CDR1 SGHAT, CDR2 FQNNGV. The CDR3 is 16 residues long. This chain's CDR3 is CASTVSAGGVVDTQYF. CDR3 sequence (DNA): TGTGCCAGCACCGTATCAGCGGGAGGTGTTGTAGATACGCAGTATTTT.

Written as DNA, the CDR3 is TGTGCCAGCAGTTTGGGAGCGGGAGTCTACGAGCAGTACTTC. Translated: CASSLGAGVYEQYF. The J gene is TRBJ2-7, the V gene TRBV27; 8 bases are a match to TRBD2. This CDR3 has 14 amino acids. The junction had 4 bases not matched to a gene; V was cut back by 3 bases and J by 3 bases. The germline gives CDR1 MNHEY, CDR2 SMNVEV (reference sequence).

About this clone: A junction end diverges from the germline sequence, so it may reflect a read error. This rearrangement joins TRBV30 to TRBJ1-2; a possible D gene is TRBD1 (6 bases). This CDR3 has 11 residues. Germline V gene data show CDR1 as GTSNPN and CDR2 as SVGIG (reference sequence). In DNA form, the CDR3 reads TGTGCCTGGAGCAAGGGAGACAGGTCCGTCTTC. This gives the protein CAWSKGDRSVF. The full variable domain, completed using reference TRBV30 and TRBJ1-2, is SQTIHQWPATLVQPVGSPLSLECTVEGTSNPNLYWYRQAAGRGLQLLFYSVGIGQISSEVPQNLSASRPQDRQFILSSKKLLLSDSGFYLCAWSKGDRSVFGSGTRLTVV.

The chain is built from TRBV7-2 and TRBJ2-1; 10 bases match TRBD2. This CDR3 region has 14 residues. Germline trimming cut 3 bases from V and 7 bases from J; bases unmatched to any gene: 3. Germline-derived CDR1 and CDR2 are SGHTA and FQGNSA. DNA of the CDR3: TGTGCCAGCAGCTTTTGGACTAGCGGAAATGAGCAGTTCTTC. Amino acid sequence: CASSFWTSGNEQFF.

DNA of the CDR3: TGTGCCAGTAGTGCACCGGGACTAGTTCCAGATACGCAGTATTTT. This translates into CASSAPGLVPDTQYF. The V call is TRBV19, the J call TRBJ2-3; 8 bases are a match to TRBD2. The junction had 8 bases not matched to a gene; V was cut back by 5 bases and J by 4 bases. Germline-derived CDR1 and CDR2 are LNHDA and SQIVND (reference sequence). CDR3 length equals 15 residues.

The chain carries TRBV7-2 and TRBJ1-1; TRBD1 is a possible D gene (5 bases). Between the trimmed V and J ends, which lost 8 bases and 4 bases, there was a span of 20 bases. Germline V CDR1 and CDR2: SGHTA, FQGNSA. This CDR3 spans 15 amino acids. The CDR3 protein is CASFQLPSGVTEAFF. In nucleotides, the CDR3 is TGTGCCAGCTTTCAACTCCCATCGGGGGTCACTGAAGCTTTCTTT.

V gene TRBV5-1 combines with J gene TRBJ2-7; 9 bases are a match to TRBD2. The CDR3 runs to 16 residues. The J segment lost 3 bases and the V segment lost 0 bases, leaving 7 bases of the junction unmatched. In germline, CDR1 is SGHRS, CDR2 YFSETQ. The CDR3 DNA reads TGCGCCAGCAGCTTGGGAGCGGCTAGCGGGGTCTACGAGCAGTACTTC. Its protein is CASSLGAASGVYEQYF. The variable domain in full, with the rest retrieved from reference TRBV5-1 and TRBJ2-7, is KAGVTQTPRYLIKTRGQQVTLSCSPISGHRSVSWYQQTPGQGLQFLFEYFSETQRNKGNFPGRFSGRQFSNSRSEMNVSTLELGDSALYLCASSLGAASGVYEQYFGPGTRLTVT.

The table lists this clone with a few counts. The genes are TRBV6-2 or TRBV6-3 and TRBJ2-7; 10 bases fit TRBD1. The ends lost 0 bases at V and 3 bases at J; junction bases unmatched: 11. The CDR3 has 18 amino acids. The V gene's germline CDR1 is MNHEY and CDR2 SVGEGT. In DNA form, the CDR3 reads TGTGCCAGCAGTTACTCAACCGGGACAGGGGCTGATTTCTACGAGCAGTACTTC. Translated: CASSYSTGTGADFYEQYF.

CDR3 sequence: CASSLLSRRNNEQFF. CDR3 bases: TGTGCCAGCAGTTTATTATCTCGGCGGAACAATGAGCAGTTCTTC. This chain joins TRBV27 and TRBJ2-1; D is ambiguous. The CDR3 is 15 residues long. Deletions cut 1 base from V and 5 bases from J, with 12 bases between. Germline V lookup: CDR1 MNHEY, CDR2 SMNVEV (reference sequence).

The rearrangement uses TRBV6-5 and TRBJ1-2; 7 nucleotides line up with TRBD1. CDR1 and CDR2 from the germline V gene are MNHEY and SVGAGI. This CDR3 is built from 14 residues. Unmatched junction bases numbered 4, after V lost 2 bases and J lost 4 bases. CDR3 nucleotides: TGTGCCAGCAGTTACGCGACAGGGTCCTATGGCTACACCTTC. Protein: CASSYATGSYGYTF.

The V call is TRBV7-9, the J call TRBJ1-1; 10 bases are shared with TRBD1. This CDR3 is 14 amino acids long. Unmatched junction bases numbered 4, after V lost 5 bases and J lost 4 bases. Germline V lookup: CDR1 SEHNR, CDR2 FQNEAQ (reference sequence). Here the CDR3 reads CASSERQGATEAFF. Here the CDR3 DNA reads TGTGCCAGCAGCGAACGACAGGGGGCCACTGAAGCTTTCTTT.

The chain is built from TRBV18 and TRBJ2-2, with D tentatively TRBD1 (5 bases). The CDR3 runs 15 residues. Trimming pared 2 bases from V and 6 bases from J, leaving 13 bases between. Germline V gives CDR1 KGHSH, CDR2 LQKENI. CDR3 bases: TGTGCCAGCTCACCAGGACATCAGGCATCCGGGGAGCTGTTTTTT. This translates into CASSPGHQASGELFF.